The 15 T cell receptor beta chains given below trace back to one sample, sequenced in a study of CD8+ T cells in alopecia areata. In each case, RNA was isolated and then reverse transcribed into cDNA as the sequencing template. Generated by immunoSEQ multiplex PCR, the TCRdb table keeps only in-frame clones and is missing some. There are around 200,000 clones in the sample; roughly 64% occur only once, and around 12% lies in the top ten. Regarding treatment: oral pan-JAK inhibitor, 5-10 mg twice daily. Sequences were derived from CD8+ T cells sorted from blood, sampled at week 24, from a patient treated with tofacitinib. These receptors were obtained from a human donor with alopecia areata.

This chain connects TRBV9 to TRBJ2-1; tentatively, D is TRBD1 (6 bases). The CDR3 spans 15 residues. V gave up 3 bases and J gave up 2 bases, with 12 bases separating them. Germline V lookup: CDR1 SGDLS, CDR2 YYNGEE. This CDR3 reads CASSAQTGAYNEQFF. DNA for the CDR3: TGTGCCAGCAGCGCCCAGACAGGCGCCTACAATGAGCAGTTCTTC. Full variable domain (outside the CDR3, taken from reference TRBV9 and TRBJ2-1): DSGVTQTPKHLITATGQRVTLRCSPRSGDLSVYWYQQSLDQGLQFLIQYYNGEERAKGNILERFSAQQFPDLHSELNLSSLELGDSALYFCASSAQTGAYNEQFFGPGTRLTVL.

This clone was counted once. This CDR3 is CASSFVGGGNTEAFF. The DNA of the CDR3 is TGTGCCAGCAGTTTTGTCGGGGGCGGGAACACTGAAGCTTTCTTT. The chain joins TRBV27 to TRBJ1-1; maybe TRBD1 (6 bases). V lost 3 bases to trimming and J lost 1 base, with 12 bases between them. Germline loops: CDR1 MNHEY, CDR2 SMNVEV (reference sequence). The CDR3 contains 15 residues.

V is TRBV5-1 and J is TRBJ1-1, with D unclear. Germline-derived CDR1 and CDR2 are SGHRS and YFSETQ. V dropped 0 bases and J dropped 2 bases, with 8 bases sitting between them. This CDR3 region has 14 residues. CDR3 protein: CASSLDSANTEAFF. The CDR3 bases are TGCGCCAGCAGCTTGGACTCAGCAAACACTGAAGCTTTCTTT.

This rearrangement joins TRBV10-3 to TRBJ2-7, with TRBD1 matching over 10 bases. Germline values: CDR1 ENHRY, CDR2 SYGVKD. The CDR3 runs to 15 residues. With V trimmed by 5 bases and J by 3 bases, 7 bases remained unmatched. The CDR3 reads CAISTEGQGYYEQYF. The DNA for the CDR3 is TGTGCCATCAGTACGGAGGGACAGGGGTACTACGAGCAGTACTTC.

The chain carries TRBV2 and TRBJ1-1; D gene ambiguous. CDR1 is SNHLY, CDR2 FYNNEI, per germline. V was clipped by 6 bases and J by 6 bases, with 5 bases between them. The CDR3 has 10 amino acids. The CDR3 DNA sequence: TGTGCCAGCAGGGCCGCTGAAGCTTTCTTT. Protein product: CASRAAEAFF.

V gene TRBV25-1 combines with J gene TRBJ2-1; 7 bases line up with TRBD1. The V and J ends lost 3 bases and 8 bases, in that order; junction bases with no gene match: 4. Germline V gives CDR1 MGHDK, CDR2 SYGVNS. The CDR3 covers 13 residues. CDR3 sequence: CASSEQGEYEQFF. The DNA for the CDR3 is TGTGCCAGCAGTGAGCAGGGGGAGTATGAGCAGTTCTTC.

This rearrangement joins TRBV5-6 to TRBJ1-5; D is perhaps TRBD1 (5 bases). Germline V gives CDR1 SGHDT, CDR2 YYEEEE. This CDR3 contains 13 residues. The V and J ends lost 4 bases and 8 bases respectively, with 13 bases between them. The CDR3 DNA reads as TGTGCCAGCAGCCTGGGGCCTGGGGAGCCCCAGCATTTT. It codes for CASSLGPGEPQHF. Looking up the rest from reference TRBV5-6 and TRBJ1-5 gives the full variable domain: DAGVTQSPTHLIKTRGQQVTLRCSPKSGHDTVSWYQQALGQGPQFIFQYYEEEERQRGNFPDRFSGHQFPNYSSELNVNALLLGDSALYLCASSLGPGEPQHFGDGTRLSIL.

The V and J genes are TRBV27 and TRBJ2-3; 7 nucleotides line up with TRBD1. The V and J ends lost 5 bases and 6 bases, in that order; junction bases with no gene match: 8. The germline gives CDR1 MNHEY, CDR2 SMNVEV (reference sequence). The CDR3 contains 14 residues. The CDR3 sequence is CASSPAGGLDTQYF. CDR3 nucleotide sequence: TGTGCCAGCAGTCCCGCAGGGGGTTTGGATACGCAGTATTTT.

This clone was seen a few times. V is TRBV7-9 and J is TRBJ2-7; D call uncertain. Looked up from germline, CDR1 is SEHNR and CDR2 is FQNEAQ (reference sequence). This CDR3 contains 11 residues. V gave up 5 bases and J gave up 5 bases, with 7 bases separating them. The CDR3 DNA sequence: TGTGCCAGCAGCCCGAGTGACGAGCAGTACTTC. Translating it yields CASSPSDEQYF.

The rearrangement links TRBV30 to TRBJ1-2, with D unclear. The CDR3 covers 12 residues. Between the trimmed V and J ends, which lost 4 bases and 8 bases, there was a span of 14 bases. Germline V lookup: CDR1 GTSNPN, CDR2 SVGIG (reference sequence). DNA for the CDR3: TGTGCCTGGATCGGTAGAACGTGGGGCTACACCTTC. It codes for CAWIGRTWGYTF. The full variable domain, its missing parts supplied by reference TRBV30 and TRBJ1-2, is SQTIHQWPATLVQPVGSPLSLECTVEGTSNPNLYWYRQAAGRGLQLLFYSVGIGQISSEVPQNLSASRPQDRQFILSSKKLLLSDSGFYLCAWIGRTWGYTFGSGTRLTVV.

This sequence joins TRBV27 and TRBJ2-7; either TRBD1 or TRBD2 may fit D (6 bases each). Looked up from germline, CDR1 is MNHEY and CDR2 is SMNVEV (reference sequence). The V and J ends lost 3 bases and 2 bases respectively, with 11 bases between them. The CDR3 is made up of 14 amino acids. The CDR3 DNA reads TGTGCCAGCAGTTTGGGGGGCAGGGCCTACGAGCAGTACTTC. It yields the protein CASSLGGRAYEQYF.

The table lists this clone with a few counts. The V and J genes are TRBV6-5 and TRBJ2-1, with 12 bases aligning to TRBD2. Germline CDR1 is MNHEY and CDR2 is SVGAGI. Trimming cost V 6 bases and J 5 bases; bases outside gene matches: 5. This CDR3 is 15 amino acids long. The CDR3 nucleotides are TGTGCCAGCAGCTCTGGACTAGCGGGGAACAATGAGCAGTTCTTC. This translates into CASSSGLAGNNEQFF.

The chain has TRBV13 and TRBJ2-2, with a weak D call TRBD1 (6 bases). The CDR3 sequence is 14 residues long. The V end lost 5 bases, the J end lost 5 bases, and 12 bases lay between the germline ends. Germline V gives CDR1 PRHDT, CDR2 FYEKMQ (reference sequence). The CDR3 loop is CASSPSTGTGELFF. The CDR3 DNA is TGTGCCAGCAGCCCTAGCACAGGGACCGGGGAGCTGTTTTTT.

The chain is built from TRBV30 and TRBJ2-5; D remains ambiguous. The CDR3 runs to 15 residues. Germline assignment: CDR1 GTSNPN and CDR2 SVGIG (reference sequence). V was clipped by 5 bases and J by 5 bases, with 21 bases between them. The CDR3 DNA is TGTGCCTGGTCCTATATGAGACTGGGGTTGGAGACCCAGTACTTC. As protein: CAWSYMRLGLETQYF. Combining the CDR3 with reference TRBV30 and TRBJ2-5 gives the whole variable domain SQTIHQWPATLVQPVGSPLSLECTVEGTSNPNLYWYRQAAGRGLQLLFYSVGIGQISSEVPQNLSASRPQDRQFILSSKKLLLSDSGFYLCAWSYMRLGLETQYFGPGTRLLVL.

This clone was counted a few times. V is TRBV13 and J is TRBJ2-3; no reliable D call. Germline V gene data show CDR1 as PRHDT and CDR2 as FYEKMQ (reference sequence). Trimming took off 5 bases at V and 8 bases at J, with 8 bases between the two ends. The CDR3 spans 11 residues. CDR3 loop: CASSAEFTQYF. CDR3 DNA sequence: TGTGCCAGCAGCGCGGAATTTACGCAGTATTTT.